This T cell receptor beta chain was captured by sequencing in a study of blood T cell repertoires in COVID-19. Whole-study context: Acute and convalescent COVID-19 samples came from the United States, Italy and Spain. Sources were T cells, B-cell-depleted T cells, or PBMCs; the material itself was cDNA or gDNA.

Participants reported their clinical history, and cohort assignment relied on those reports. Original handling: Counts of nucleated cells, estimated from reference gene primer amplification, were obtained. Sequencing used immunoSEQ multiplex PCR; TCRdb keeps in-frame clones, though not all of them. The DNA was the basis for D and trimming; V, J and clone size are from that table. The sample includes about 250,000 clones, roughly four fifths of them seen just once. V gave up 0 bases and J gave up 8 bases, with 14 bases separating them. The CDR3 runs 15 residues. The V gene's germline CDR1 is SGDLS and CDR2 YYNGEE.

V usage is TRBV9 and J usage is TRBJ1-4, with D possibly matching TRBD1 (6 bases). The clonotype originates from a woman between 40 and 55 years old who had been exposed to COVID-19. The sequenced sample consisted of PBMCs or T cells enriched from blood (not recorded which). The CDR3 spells CASSVGGDIREKLFF. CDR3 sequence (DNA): TGTGCCAGCAGCGTAGGAGGGGACATCAGGGAAAAACTGTTTTTT.